These 20 T cell receptor beta chains share one sample of origin, sequenced in a study of T cell responses to AZD1222 COVID-19 vaccine. TCRdb's copy holds only in-frame clones and misses some; the assay was immunoSEQ multiplex PCR. This table holds fewer than 55,000 clones, about 92% found once. This sample comprised peripheral blood, obtained 28 days after the second AZD1222 dose. All receptors derive from an adult who received the AZD1222 COVID-19 vaccine.

V and J are TRBV9 and TRBJ1-1, with D possibly matching TRBD1 (5 bases). This CDR3 is 14 amino acids long. V lost 6 bases, J lost 5 bases, and 17 bases lay in between. Germline V lookup: CDR1 SGDLS, CDR2 YYNGEE. The chain's CDR3 is CASTRSGGGTEAFF. The CDR3 DNA is TGTGCCAGCACCCGTTCGGGGGGTGGTACTGAAGCTTTCTTT. Full variable domain (outside the CDR3, taken from reference TRBV9 and TRBJ1-1): DSGVTQTPKHLITATGQRVTLRCSPRSGDLSVYWYQQSLDQGLQFLIQYYNGEERAKGNILERFSAQQFPDLHSELNLSSLELGDSALYFCASTRSGGGTEAFFGQGTRLTVV.

V is TRBV6-5 and J is TRBJ2-7; 8 bases align to TRBD2. Germline loops: CDR1 MNHEY, CDR2 SVGAGI. V trimming: 4 bases; J trimming: 3 bases; junction bases outside the gene matches: 8. CDR3 length equals 15 residues. For the CDR3, the DNA is TGTGCCAGCAGTTTGAGTAGCGGGGCCTTCTACGAGCAGTACTTC. Its protein is CASSLSSGAFYEQYF.

V usage is TRBV9 and J usage is TRBJ2-1; 9 bases align to TRBD2. V gave up 0 bases and J gave up 7 bases; unmatched junction bases: 8. The CDR3 covers 16 residues. Germline CDR1 is SGDLS and CDR2 is YYNGEE. CDR3 region: CASSVVQAGGSNEQFF. For the CDR3, the DNA is TGTGCCAGCAGCGTAGTACAAGCGGGGGGTTCGAATGAGCAGTTCTTC.

The chain joins TRBV21-1 to TRBJ2-2; TRBD2 is the table's D call and was not checked against the DNA. TRBV21-1 constitutes a pseudogene. The CDR3 is 16 amino acids. CDR3 protein: CASTLSSKGGSGELFF. In nucleotides, the CDR3 is TGTGCCAGCACCCTATCCTCAAAGGGAGGCTCCGGGGAGCTGTTTTTT.

The V and J genes are TRBV30 and TRBJ1-2, with a tentative D call TRBD1 (6 bases). V was clipped by 3 bases and J by 6 bases, with 11 bases between them. The CDR3 has 12 amino acids. Germline V gene sequence: CDR1 GTSNPN, CDR2 SVGIG (reference sequence). The CDR3 region is CAWSGQTDGYTF. The CDR3 nucleotides read TGTGCCTGGAGCGGACAGACCGATGGCTACACCTTC.

CDR3 region: CAISDIQGSQPQHF. CDR3 nucleotide sequence: TGTGCCATCAGTGATATACAGGGTAGTCAGCCCCAGCATTTT. This sequence joins TRBV10-3 and TRBJ1-5; D possibly corresponds to TRBD1 (6 bases). V was cut by 3 bases and J by 6 bases, with 12 bases left in between. The CDR3 loop spans 14 amino acids. CDR1 and CDR2 from the germline V gene are ENHRY and SYGVKD.

This clone was seen once. The rearrangement uses TRBV9 and TRBJ2-1; 7 bases are a match to TRBD1. The germline gives CDR1 SGDLS, CDR2 YYNGEE. This CDR3 is built from 15 residues. With 2 bases clipped from V and 6 bases from J, the junction kept 8 bases outside the gene matches. The CDR3 sequence is CASSVQIQGLNEQFF. CDR3 bases: TGTGCCAGCAGCGTCCAGATACAGGGGCTCAATGAGCAGTTCTTC.

This clone was picked up one time. The J gene is TRBJ2-5, the V gene TRBV9; 8 bases map to TRBD1. V shed 4 bases and J 11 bases; nucleotides not matched to a gene: 13. This CDR3 contains 14 residues. Germline V gene lookup returns CDR1 SGDLS and CDR2 YYNGEE. The CDR3 DNA sequence: TGTGCCAGCAGCCCCGGGACAGGCCGTGAGGGTCAGTACTTC. Amino acids: CASSPGTGREGQYF.

CDR3 nucleotide sequence: TGTGCCAGCAGCCAACCCGGGACAACAGGGGAGGACTACACCTTC. Its translation: CASSQPGTTGEDYTF. The rearrangement uses TRBV7-8 and TRBJ1-2; TRBD1 agrees at 7 bases. Looked up from germline, CDR1 is SGHVS and CDR2 is FQNEAQ. The CDR3 extends over 15 amino acids. The V segment lost 5 bases and the J segment 10 bases; nucleotides outside the gene matches: 16.

This clone is a singleton in its sample. This chain connects TRBV5-4 to TRBJ1-6; a possible D gene is TRBD1 (5 bases). This CDR3 is built from 16 residues. V was shortened by 4 bases and J by 7 bases, with 18 bases between the two germline ends. Germline V lookup: CDR1 SGHNT, CDR2 YYREEE (reference sequence). The CDR3 nucleotides read TGTGCCAGCAGCCTGGCGGGGGGAAGCTCAAATTCACCCCTCCACTTT. This encodes CASSLAGGSSNSPLHF.

The chain recombines TRBV3-1 (or the pseudogene TRBV3-2) with TRBJ2-7; 7 bases agree with TRBD1. The germline gives CDR1 LGHDT, CDR2 YNNKEL (reference sequence). Trimming at V came to 2 bases and at J to 3 bases, leaving 4 bases not matched to a gene. The CDR3 has 14 amino acids. CDR3 nucleotides: TGTGCCAGCAGCCAAATCCCAGGGGGCTACGAGCAGTACTTC. Protein product: CASSQIPGGYEQYF.

The chain combines TRBV6-6 with TRBJ2-6; 9 bases fit TRBD2. Trimming at V came to 5 bases and at J to 4 bases, leaving 12 bases not matched to a gene. The CDR3 runs 18 residues. In germline, CDR1 is MNHNY, CDR2 SVGAGI (reference sequence). The CDR3 loop reads CASSPRTSAVSGANVLTF. CDR3 DNA: TGTGCCAGCAGTCCCCGGACTAGCGCGGTCTCCGGGGCCAACGTCCTGACTTTC.

This rearrangement joins TRBV19 to TRBJ1-1; D remains ambiguous. The CDR3 totals 13 residues. The V gene's germline CDR1 is LNHDA and CDR2 SQIVND (reference sequence). The V gene lost 3 bases and the J gene lost 6 bases, with 11 bases spanning the gap. The DNA of the CDR3 is TGTGCCAGTAGTATGCGGGTAAACCCTGAAGCTTTCTTT. Its translation: CASSMRVNPEAFF.

The chain is built from TRBV19 and TRBJ1-1, with D hard to call. Per germline, CDR1 LNHDA and CDR2 SQIVND (reference sequence). The germline V and J ends were trimmed by 3 bases and 1 base, with 12 bases remaining between them. The CDR3 consists of 15 residues. CDR3 coding DNA: TGTGCCAGTAGTATTTTCGGCAAGGGGAACACTGAAGCTTTCTTT. Its translation is CASSIFGKGNTEAFF.

This chain links TRBV5-1 with TRBJ1-6, with TRBD1 identical over 8 bases. J gave up 8 bases and V 0 bases, and 4 bases lay outside the gene matches. Per germline, CDR1 SGHRS and CDR2 YFSETQ. The CDR3 contains 15 residues. CDR3 protein: CASSLGGTGYSPLHF. In DNA, the CDR3 is TGCGCCAGCAGCTTGGGGGGGACAGGTTATTCACCCCTCCACTTT.

The rearrangement links TRBV7-2 to TRBJ2-3; D is perhaps TRBD2 (6 bases). With 3 bases removed from V and 0 bases from J, the gap between germline ends came to 19 bases. Germline V lookup: CDR1 SGHTA, CDR2 FQGNSA. CDR3 length: 18 residues. CDR3 amino acids: CASSFRRGTPASTDTQYF. CDR3 nucleotide sequence: TGTGCCAGCAGCTTTAGACGGGGGACCCCTGCTAGCACAGATACGCAGTATTTT.

A few counts support this clone. The genes are TRBV23-1 and TRBJ1-5, with D possibly matching TRBD1 (6 bases). TRBV23-1 belongs to the ORF category, with a function that is uncertain. The ends were cut back, 6 bases at V and 1 base at J, with 13 bases in the middle. This CDR3 comprises 15 residues. The CDR3 loop reads CASRKQGASNQPQHF. DNA of the CDR3: TGCGCCAGCAGAAAACAGGGCGCGAGCAATCAGCCCCAGCATTTT.

The rearrangement joins TRBV5-1 to TRBJ1-2; no reliable D call. Trimming left V 4 bases short and J 1 base short, with 11 bases between. The CDR3 totals 14 residues. CDR1 is SGHRS, CDR2 YFSETQ, per germline. CDR3 DNA: TGCGCCAGCAGCCTGGAGGGCGGTAACTATGGCTACACCTTC. Its translation is CASSLEGGNYGYTF. Full variable domain (missing parts from reference TRBV5-1 and TRBJ1-2): KAGVTQTPRYLIKTRGQQVTLSCSPISGHRSVSWYQQTPGQGLQFLFEYFSETQRNKGNFPGRFSGRQFSNSRSEMNVSTLELGDSALYLCASSLEGGNYGYTFGSGTRLTVV.

This clone was seen a single time. The chain links TRBV10-3 to TRBJ1-1; D unresolved. The CDR3 length is 14 residues. Germline V gene sequence: CDR1 ENHRY, CDR2 SYGVKD. The ends were cut back, 4 bases at V and 0 bases at J, with 9 bases in the middle. CDR3 residues: CAISGAQMNTEAFF. Here the CDR3 DNA reads TGTGCCATCAGTGGGGCCCAAATGAACACTGAAGCTTTCTTT.

The V and J genes are TRBV5-1 and TRBJ1-3; D ambiguous. This CDR3 contains 14 residues. Looked up from germline, CDR1 is SGHRS and CDR2 is YFSETQ. Trimming shortened V by 7 bases and J by 0 bases, and 11 bases separated the two germline ends. The CDR3 DNA follows: TGCGCCAGCGGCGAGGTCAACTCTGGAAACACCATATATTTT. Its protein is CASGEVNSGNTIYF.